The rows below give T cell receptor beta chains drawn from one sample of a study of shared clonotypes between healthy human individuals. Assay used: immunoSEQ multiplex PCR; TCRdb lists only in-frame clones, some missing. Of 2,500,000 or so clones listed, more than 85% are singletons. Sample: naive CD4+ T cells from PBMCs. All receptors derive from a man aged 18 to 29 in good health. Some clones in this sample may be carry-over from other donors' samples. CDR3s include the opening cysteine and the closing phenylalanine or tryptophan. A D gene is named only where the DNA matches it firmly.

j_call	d_call	v_call	cdr3_aa	cdr3_nt
TRBJ2-1	NA	TRBV19	CATGKSYNEQFF	TGTGCCACCGGGAAATCCTACAATGAGCAGTTCTTC
TRBJ2-4	TRBD1	TRBV28	CASSLYTNRGDKNIQYF	TGTGCCAGCAGTTTATACACTAACAGGGGGGACAAAAACATTCAGTACTTC
TRBJ1-2	NA	TRBV28	CASSFYESRQRGGYTF	TGTGCCAGCAGTTTTTATGAGAGCAGGCAGAGGGGCGGCTACACCTTC
TRBJ1-6	NA	TRBV2	CASSDRRGSNSPLHF	TGTGCCAGCAGTGACCGCAGGGGAAGTAATTCACCCCTCCACTTT
TRBJ2-3	NA	TRBV19	CASSIQGGTDTQYF	TGTGCCAGTAGTATACAGGGAGGCACAGATACGCAGTATTTT
TRBJ1-2	NA	TRBV29-1	CSVENRTYGYTF	TGCAGCGTTGAAAATCGGACCTATGGCTACACCTTC
TRBJ2-7	NA	TRBV5-6	CASSLGLTYEQYF	TGTGCCAGCAGCTTAGGGCTGACCTACGAGCAGTACTTC
TRBJ2-7	TRBD2	TRBV11-1	CASSSGLAGSHGHF	TGTGCCAGCAGCTCGGGACTAGCGGGGAGCCACGGGCACTTC
TRBJ2-3	NA	TRBV27	CASSLLMVRGPLRDTQYF	TGTGCCAGCAGTTTATTGATGGTACGCGGCCCCCTTCGGGATACGCAGTATTTT
TRBJ2-7	TRBD1	TRBV15	CATSRRQGAPAEQYF	TGTGCCACCAGCAGGAGACAGGGGGCACCAGCCGAGCAGTACTTC
TRBJ2-7	NA	TRBV28	CASKGGAPYEQYF	TGTGCCAGCAAAGGGGGGGCCCCCTACGAGCAGTACTTC